This paragraph reports one T cell receptor (beta chain). The sample comes from a study of blood T cell repertoires in COVID-19. Study in general: Both acute and convalescent COVID-19 samples were obtained from the United States, Italy and Spain.

Only in-frame clones appear in the TCRdb table, and some are missing; sequencing was by immunoSEQ multiplex PCR. This sample has over 100,000 clones, with 85% to 90% found just once. This clonotype was sampled from a human donor in a cohort sampled during active COVID-19. The sequencing sample was made of peripheral blood.

The CDR3 DNA reads TGTGCCAGCAGCCCCCTAGCCAACACAGATACGCAGTATTTT. Protein product: CASSPLANTDTQYF. J is TRBJ2-3 and V is TRBV28; possible D gene TRBD2, 5 bases. Germline V gene data show CDR1 as MDHEN and CDR2 as SYDVKM. V was shortened by 6 bases and J by 2 bases, with 12 bases between the two germline ends. There are 14 residues in the CDR3.